These 19 T cell receptor beta chains were all obtained from the same sample, sequenced in a study of shared clonotypes between healthy human individuals. Here immunoSEQ multiplex PCR was the method, and the copy in TCRdb shows in-frame clones only, minus some. The profile covers about 1 million clones, with around 74% appearing a single time and approximately 1.5% taken by the ten largest. Sample: memory CD4+ T cells sorted from blood. This sample's subset: CD45RA-negative fraction. Source of these receptors: a man aged 18 to 30 in good health.

V usage is TRBV28 and J usage is TRBJ2-7; D is perhaps TRBD1 (6 bases). The ends were cut back, 2 bases at V and 6 bases at J, with 14 bases in the middle. CDR1 and CDR2 from the germline V gene are MDHEN and SYDVKM. The CDR3 sequence is 14 residues long. CDR3 region: CASSLVQGGSEQYF. The CDR3 DNA follows: TGTGCCAGCAGTTTAGTACAGGGTGGTAGCGAGCAGTACTTC.

The J gene is TRBJ2-1, the V gene TRBV5-8; 10 bases match TRBD2. Germline CDR1 is SGHTS and CDR2 is YDEGEE. The CDR3 length is 17 residues. The ends lost 4 bases at V and 8 bases at J; junction bases unmatched: 15. CDR3 nucleotide sequence: TGTGCCAGCAGCCCGGACTTCTGGACTAGCGGATCCGATGAGCAGTTCTTC. Translated: CASSPDFWTSGSDEQFF.

The CDR3 here is CASSQDSSGGRADTQYF. The CDR3 region has the DNA TGCGCCAGCAGCCAAGATTCGTCGGGAGGGCGCGCAGATACGCAGTATTTT. The V gene is TRBV4-3, the J gene TRBJ2-3; TRBD2 matches at 8 bases. The germline V gene has CDR1 LGHNA and CDR2 YSLEER. J was trimmed by 4 bases and V by 0 bases; bases with no gene match: 9. The CDR3 sequence is 17 residues long.

At least ten counts were recorded for this clone. The chain joins TRBV2 to TRBJ1-5, with D possibly being TRBD1 (5 bases). Germline-derived CDR1 and CDR2 are SNHLY and FYNNEI. This CDR3 comprises 13 residues. The V end lost 3 bases, the J end lost 7 bases, and 10 bases lay between the germline ends. Here the CDR3 reads CASSDTGNQPQHF. As DNA, the CDR3 is TGTGCCAGCAGTGATACAGGAAACCAGCCCCAGCATTTT.

The chain joins TRBV15 to TRBJ2-1, with 8 nucleotides matching TRBD2. Losses at the gene ends were 0 bases for V and 5 bases for J; bases not matched to a gene: 6. CDR1 and CDR2 from the germline V gene are LNHNV and YYDKDF (reference sequence). The CDR3 is made up of 16 amino acids. The CDR3 loop reads CATSRDHREGDNEQFF. The CDR3 nucleotides are TGTGCCACCAGCAGAGATCACCGGGAGGGAGACAATGAGCAGTTCTTC.

V and J are TRBV9 and TRBJ1-6; D ambiguous. The ends were cut back, 0 bases at V and 7 bases at J, with 8 bases in the middle. CDR1 and CDR2 from the germline V gene are SGDLS and YYNGEE. The CDR3 is made up of 14 amino acids. This chain's CDR3 is CASSVGPVNSPLHF. As DNA, the CDR3 is TGTGCCAGCAGCGTAGGTCCCGTAAATTCACCCCTCCACTTT. Looking up the rest from reference TRBV9 and TRBJ1-6 gives the full variable domain: DSGVTQTPKHLITATGQRVTLRCSPRSGDLSVYWYQQSLDQGLQFLIQYYNGEERAKGNILERFSAQQFPDLHSELNLSSLELGDSALYFCASSVGPVNSPLHFGNGTRLTVT.

The rearrangement uses TRBV21-1 and TRBJ1-2; TRBD1, the table's D call, lacks a check against the DNA. TRBV21-1 is an annotated pseudogene. This CDR3 is 13 amino acids long. CDR3 nucleotides: TGTGCCAGCGGGGACAGGGGTCCCTATGGCTACACCTTC. Translated: CASGDRGPYGYTF.

The chain uses TRBV27 and TRBJ1-1; weak D call: TRBD1 (6 bases). The V end was cut by 3 bases, the J end by 1 base, with 9 bases between. The CDR3 consists of 14 residues. CDR1 and CDR2 from the germline V gene are MNHEY and SMNVEV (reference sequence). CDR3 bases: TGTGCCAGCAGTTTCAAGGGACAGAACACTGAAGCTTTCTTT. It yields the protein CASSFKGQNTEAFF.

This chain links TRBV9 with TRBJ1-6; tentative D call: TRBD1 (5 bases). Looked up from germline, CDR1 is SGDLS and CDR2 is YYNGEE. Deletions cut 2 bases from V and 6 bases from J, with 15 bases between. The CDR3 spans 16 residues. CDR3: CASSVNPAGINSPLHF. The CDR3 coding sequence is TGTGCCAGCAGCGTTAACCCAGCAGGGATTAATTCACCCCTCCACTTT. Using reference TRBV9 and TRBJ1-6 for the parts outside the CDR3, the full variable domain is DSGVTQTPKHLITATGQRVTLRCSPRSGDLSVYWYQQSLDQGLQFLIQYYNGEERAKGNILERFSAQQFPDLHSELNLSSLELGDSALYFCASSVNPAGINSPLHFGNGTRLTVT.

This sequence joins TRBV28 and TRBJ2-3, with TRBD2 identical over 7 bases. The CDR3 totals 15 residues. J was trimmed by 7 bases and V by 2 bases; bases with no gene match: 9. CDR1 and CDR2 (germline): MDHEN, SYDVKM. DNA of the CDR3: TGTGCCAGCAGTTTAAACTTCGGGGGGTCGAATACGCAGTATTTT. It codes for CASSLNFGGSNTQYF.

The chain is built from TRBV11-2 and TRBJ2-2; no clear D. The V end was cut by 8 bases, the J end by 0 bases, with 10 bases between. Looked up from germline, CDR1 is SGHAT and CDR2 is FQNNGV. There are 14 residues in the CDR3. The CDR3 is CASPRWANTGELFF. The CDR3 DNA is TGTGCCAGCCCGAGATGGGCGAACACCGGGGAGCTGTTTTTT.

The chain links TRBV7-9 to TRBJ2-3; D is ambiguous. This CDR3 has 12 amino acids. Trimming shortened V by 1 base and J by 6 bases, and 5 bases separated the two germline ends. The germline V gene has CDR1 SEHNR and CDR2 FQNEAQ (reference sequence). CDR3 nucleotide sequence: TGTGCCAGCAGCTTAGATGCGGATACGCAGTATTTT. Residues: CASSLDADTQYF.

CDR3 sequence (DNA): TGTGCCAGCAGCAAAGGGTTGACAGCCACAGATACGCAGTATTTT. It specifies CASSKGLTATDTQYF. The rearrangement uses TRBV2 and TRBJ2-3, with a possible D match to TRBD1 (5 bases). The V end was cut by 6 bases, the J end by 2 bases, with 15 bases between. Germline V gene data show CDR1 as SNHLY and CDR2 as FYNNEI. The CDR3 extends over 15 amino acids.

The rearrangement uses TRBV2 and TRBJ2-3; tentatively, D is TRBD2 (5 bases). Deletions cut 1 base from V and 5 bases from J, with 13 bases between. Looked up from germline, CDR1 is SNHLY and CDR2 is FYNNEI. CDR3 length equals 15 residues. This CDR3 is CASSEGLGSGDTQYF. Written as DNA, the CDR3 is TGTGCCAGCAGTGAAGGGCTAGGGAGTGGAGATACGCAGTATTTT.

The V call is TRBV15, the J call TRBJ1-2; weak D call: TRBD1 (6 bases). V shed 5 bases and J shed 3 bases, with 13 bases lying between them. Germline V CDR1 and CDR2: LNHNV, YYDKDF (reference sequence). The CDR3 consists of 14 residues. The CDR3 here is CATSAYRQDYGYTF. The CDR3 bases are TGTGCCACCAGCGCCTACCGACAGGACTATGGCTACACCTTC.

This clone was seen only once. The chain recombines TRBV10-3 with TRBJ1-5, with D perhaps matching TRBD1 (6 bases). Germline V gene sequence: CDR1 ENHRY, CDR2 SYGVKD. V lost 10 bases, J lost 4 bases, and 17 bases lay in between. The CDR3 contains 14 residues. The CDR3 loop is CATRPGGANQPQHF. CDR3 nucleotide sequence: TGTGCCACCCGGCCCGGGGGCGCAAATCAGCCCCAGCATTTT.

Only one count was recorded for this clone. This chain connects TRBV7-9 to TRBJ1-2, with 7 bases lining up with TRBD1. From germline, CDR1 is SEHNR and CDR2 FQNEAQ (reference sequence). Unmatched junction bases numbered 6, after V lost 0 bases and J lost 8 bases. CDR3 size: 14 residues. This chain's CDR3 is CASSLARDSRGYTF. The CDR3 DNA reads TGTGCCAGCAGCTTAGCCCGGGACAGTCGGGGCTACACCTTC.

This clone was seen a few times. The chain links TRBV9 to TRBJ2-2; 11 bases are a match to TRBD2. The ends lost 3 bases at V and 4 bases at J; junction bases unmatched: 8. This CDR3 is built from 17 residues. In germline, CDR1 is SGDLS, CDR2 YYNGEE. Here the CDR3 reads CASSASLAGGGTGELFF. In DNA, the CDR3 is TGTGCCAGCAGCGCCTCCCTAGCGGGGGGTGGCACCGGGGAGCTGTTTTTT.

In regard to this clone: This may arise from a read error, as a much more abundant clone is one base away. Other DNA sequences in this sample translate to the same CDR3. The V and J genes are TRBV19 and TRBJ2-6, with a possible D match to TRBD1 (6 bases). V was clipped by 5 bases and J by 1 base, with 9 bases between them. Looked up from germline, CDR1 is LNHDA and CDR2 is SQIVND (reference sequence). This CDR3 is 15 amino acids long. The CDR3 reads CASSEQGSGANVLTF. CDR3 sequence (DNA): TGTGCCAGTAGTGAACAGGGTTCTGGGGCCAACGTCCTGACTTTC.